The clone carrying this T cell receptor (beta chain) has ten or more counts. Original methodology: Amplification of reference gene primers provided the estimated nucleated cell counts. Assay: immunoSEQ multiplex PCR; the TCRdb copy retains only in-frame clones and omits some. V and J calls and clone size follow that table, whereas D and trimming were derived from the DNA. The data show fewer than 300,000 clones, 84% seen once. This entry belongs to a study of blood T cell repertoires in COVID-19. On the study more broadly: Whether acute or convalescent, the COVID-19 samples came from the United States, Italy and Spain. Sample material is recorded as cDNA or gDNA derived from T cells, B-cell-depleted T cells, or PBMCs.

Patients in Seattle were enrolled during active infection, then followed longitudinally. This CDR3 contains 15 residues. V was pared by 5 bases and J by 1 base, with 3 bases of the junction left unmatched. Germline V gene data show CDR1 as LGHDT and CDR2 as YNNKEL (reference sequence). Sequences were obtained from peripheral blood. This chain connects TRBV3-1 (or the pseudogene TRBV3-2) to TRBJ2-3; 10 bases align to TRBD2. The clonotype was recovered from a human donor with COVID-19, enrolled during active disease. The donor label of this sample is uncertain. The CDR3 region has the DNA TGTGCCAGCAGCGGGCTAGCGGGGGGCACAGATACGCAGTATTTT. Its protein is CASSGLAGGTDTQYF.